The 19 T cell receptor beta chains given below trace back to one sample, sequenced in a study of cytomegalovirus exposure and HLA in healthy donors. Both 60 Vbeta primers and 13 Jbeta primers went into the PCR. Generated by immunoSEQ multiplex PCR, the TCRdb table keeps only in-frame clones and is missing some. Counted here are about 160,000 clones, roughly 76% occurring once; the ten biggest clones make up less than 15%. The sequencing sample was made of PBMCs. Source of these receptors: a woman in her forties or fifties in good health and CMV-seronegative.

This clone occurred once. The V and J genes are TRBV27 and TRBJ1-5; perhaps TRBD1 as D (6 bases). Germline CDR1 and CDR2: MNHEY and SMNVEV (reference sequence). V was cut by 8 bases and J by 3 bases, with 17 bases left in between. The CDR3 runs 15 residues. CDR3 coding DNA: TGTGCCAGCCAAAAGAACAGGGAGAACAATCAGCCCCAGCATTTT. It codes for CASQKNRENNQPQHF.

The V call is TRBV7-9, the J call TRBJ2-7, with 11 bases aligning to TRBD1. Per germline, CDR1 SEHNR and CDR2 FQNEAQ (reference sequence). The ends lost 5 bases at V and 6 bases at J; junction bases unmatched: 9. The CDR3 sequence is 15 residues long. The DNA for the CDR3 is TGTGCCAGCAGCCCATCGGGGACAGGGGGATCCGAGCAGTACTTC. Amino acid sequence: CASSPSGTGGSEQYF.

Regarding this clone: An end of the junction does not agree with germline; a read error may underlie this. The chain combines TRBV6-1 with TRBJ1-2; no clear D gene. Germline-derived CDR1 and CDR2 are MNHNS and SASEGT. The CDR3 is 16 residues long. DNA of the CDR3: TGTGCCAGCAGTGAAAGAGGGAGATTTTCTAACTATGGGTACACCTTC. Translating gives CASSERGRFSNYGYTF.

This clone was seen a handful of times. This sequence joins TRBV5-1 and TRBJ2-7; D possibly corresponds to TRBD2 (6 bases). Trimming removed 3 bases from V and 3 bases from J, with 16 bases in between. The germline CDR1 and CDR2 sequences are SGHRS and YFSETQ. The CDR3 contains 15 residues. As DNA, the CDR3 is TGCGCCAGCAGCTCCAACCCCGGGACTTACTACGAGCAGTACTTC. As protein: CASSSNPGTYYEQYF.

This chain joins TRBV10-3 and TRBJ1-1, with a weak D call TRBD1 (6 bases). The germline CDR1 and CDR2 sequences are ENHRY and SYGVKD. V was cut by 6 bases and J by 1 base, with 15 bases left in between. The CDR3 contains 15 residues. CDR3 loop: CAIRGQQGRNTEAFF. CDR3 in DNA: TGTGCCATCAGGGGCCAACAGGGCCGGAACACTGAAGCTTTCTTT.

The chain couples TRBV6-5 to TRBJ2-7; 13 bases are a match to TRBD2. The CDR3 consists of 15 residues. Germline V gene sequence: CDR1 MNHEY, CDR2 SVGAGI. V lost 6 bases, J lost 2 bases, and 4 bases stayed unmatched. The CDR3, as DNA: TGTGCCAGCAGCTCCGGACTAGCGGGAGCCTACGAGCAGTACTTC. This translates into CASSSGLAGAYEQYF.

The chain is built from TRBV7-6 and TRBJ2-3; 9 positions agree with TRBD1. The germline V gene has CDR1 SGHVS and CDR2 FNYEAQ. CDR3 size: 14 residues. The J segment lost 5 bases and the V segment lost 5 bases, leaving 5 bases of the junction unmatched. The CDR3 loop reads CASSETGGGDTQYF. CDR3 DNA: TGTGCCAGCAGCGAGACAGGGGGTGGAGATACGCAGTATTTT.

The chain has TRBV19 and TRBJ2-7; 9 bases match TRBD1. The V segment lost 4 bases and the J segment 7 bases; nucleotides outside the gene matches: 11. Germline values: CDR1 LNHDA, CDR2 SQIVND (reference sequence). This CDR3 is built from 15 residues. The CDR3, as DNA: TGTGCCAGTAGTACACCGGGACAGGGAACTGAGGAGCAGTACTTC. Its protein product is CASSTPGQGTEEQYF.

A few counts support this clone. The germline gene is not matched at one end of the junction; a read error may be the cause. The chain carries TRBV6-5 and TRBJ1-1, with 11 bases that match TRBD1. The CDR3 extends over 12 amino acids. CDR1 is MNHEY, CDR2 SVGAGI, per germline. CDR3 in DNA: TGTGCCAGCAGTTACCCGGGACAGGGGGAAATCTTT. This encodes CASSYPGQGEIF.

The chain is built from TRBV28 and TRBJ1-4; D perhaps matches TRBD1 (6 bases). The CDR3 is 19 residues long. The V and J ends lost 6 bases and 1 base respectively, with 24 bases between them. Germline V lookup: CDR1 MDHEN, CDR2 SYDVKM. CDR3 nucleotide sequence: TGTGCCAGCAGCCCGGATCTGGCAGGGGCCGCTATAACTAATGAAAAACTGTTTTTT. Its translation is CASSPDLAGAAITNEKLFF.

This clone was recorded a few times. The CDR3 spells CASSRIGGVSTDTQYF. The DNA for the CDR3 is TGCGCCAGCAGCCGCATAGGGGGGGTGAGCACAGATACGCAGTATTTT. The V call is TRBV4-1, the J call TRBJ2-3, with TRBD2 as a possible D gene (7 bases). Between the trimmed V and J ends, which lost 4 bases and 0 bases, there was a span of 14 bases. Germline assignment: CDR1 MGHRA and CDR2 YSYEKL. The CDR3 spans 16 residues.

This clone was counted a single time. This chain links TRBV5-4 with TRBJ2-3; D may be TRBD2 (5 bases). The V gene's germline CDR1 is SGHNT and CDR2 YYREEE (reference sequence). V dropped 0 bases and J dropped 2 bases, with 7 bases sitting between them. The CDR3 spans 14 residues. This CDR3 is CASSLGLATDTQYF. The CDR3 nucleotides are TGTGCCAGCAGCTTGGGGCTAGCCACAGATACGCAGTATTTT.

The genes are TRBV10-2 and TRBJ2-3, with 12 bases identical to TRBD2. The trim removed 4 bases at V and 1 base at J, leaving 0 bases unmatched. CDR1 is WSHSY and CDR2 is SAAADI in the germline V gene. The CDR3 is made up of 15 amino acids. The CDR3 coding sequence is TGCGCCAGCAGTGGGACTAGCGGGGGCACAGATACGCAGTATTTT. Translating it yields CASSGTSGGTDTQYF.

This sequence joins TRBV5-6 and TRBJ2-1; possible D gene TRBD2, 5 bases. The V end lost 0 bases, the J end lost 8 bases, and 9 bases lay between the germline ends. The CDR3 sequence is 13 residues long. The germline gives CDR1 SGHDT, CDR2 YYEEEE. In DNA, the CDR3 is TGTGCCAGCAGCTTGGGAGGGTCGGATGAGCAGTTCTTC. This encodes CASSLGGSDEQFF.

The gene calls are TRBV5-5 and TRBJ2-3; the match to TRBD1 covers 7 bases. Germline loops: CDR1 SGHKS, CDR2 YYEKEE (reference sequence). This CDR3 region has 15 residues. The junction had 2 bases not matched to a gene; V was cut back by 0 bases and J by 1 base. This chain's CDR3 is CASSLETGGTDTQYF. In DNA form, the CDR3 reads TGTGCCAGCAGCTTGGAAACAGGGGGCACAGATACGCAGTATTTT.

The chain joins TRBV19 to TRBJ2-7; no clear D gene. The CDR3 extends over 13 amino acids. CDR1 LNHDA and CDR2 SQIVND come from the germline V gene (reference sequence). V dropped 6 bases and J dropped 3 bases, with 12 bases sitting between them. CDR3 amino acids: CASRPRGRYEQYF. The CDR3 nucleotides read TGTGCCAGTAGACCCCGAGGCCGCTACGAGCAGTACTTC.

The chain's CDR3 is CASSAGAGGTGELFF. Here the CDR3 DNA reads TGTGCCAGCAGCGCCGGAGCGGGGGGGACCGGGGAGCTGTTTTTT. This rearrangement joins TRBV9 to TRBJ2-2, with 10 bases identical to TRBD2. Losses at the gene ends were 3 bases for V and 5 bases for J; bases not matched to a gene: 4. The CDR3 consists of 15 residues. CDR1 is SGDLS and CDR2 is YYNGEE in the germline V gene.

J is TRBJ2-1 and V is TRBV9; D not certain. The CDR3 runs to 14 residues. The V gene lost 4 bases and the J gene lost 5 bases, with 13 bases spanning the gap. CDR1 SGDLS and CDR2 YYNGEE come from the germline V gene. The CDR3 loop is CASSPRQEDNEQFF. DNA for the CDR3: TGTGCCAGCAGCCCCAGACAAGAAGACAATGAGCAGTTCTTC. The variable domain in full, with the rest retrieved from reference TRBV9 and TRBJ2-1, is DSGVTQTPKHLITATGQRVTLRCSPRSGDLSVYWYQQSLDQGLQFLIQYYNGEERAKGNILERFSAQQFPDLHSELNLSSLELGDSALYFCASSPRQEDNEQFFGPGTRLTVL.

The chain carries TRBV6-6 and TRBJ2-3; TRBD1 is a possible D gene (5 bases). From germline, CDR1 is MNHNY and CDR2 SVGAGI (reference sequence). The CDR3 runs to 16 residues. V lost 2 bases and J 2 bases, leaving 14 bases between the germline ends. As DNA, the CDR3 is TGTGCCAGCAGTTACCCCATGCAGGGTACCACAGATACGCAGTATTTT. Translating gives CASSYPMQGTTDTQYF.